One and the same sample provided the 29 T cell receptor beta chains below, sequenced in a study of T cells in women clearing cervical HPV infection. Using immunoSEQ multiplex PCR, the repertoire was profiled, and TCRdb retains in-frame clones only, with some absent. Its clone listing holds tens of thousands of clones. Sample: blood buffy coat. These receptors all come from a woman between 18 and 70 years old with a cervical HPV16 infection that either progressed to CIN3+ or cleared (not recorded which).

Regarding this clone: The read finishes 3 residues shy of the CDR3 end, and the germline J gene is used to complete it. The rearrangement joins TRBV5-1 to TRBJ2-3; 7 positions match TRBD1. The CDR3 spans 15 residues. V was clipped by 3 bases and J by 3 bases; unmatched bases: 7. Germline CDR1 reads SGHRS; CDR2 reads YFSETQ. The CDR3 DNA, read in part, is TGCGCCAGCAGCTATCTCGACAGGGCGACAGATACG. This translates into CASSYLDRATDT. The full-length CDR3 reads as CASSYLDRATDTQYF.

About this clone itself: The CDR3 end is not reached by the read, which stops 3 residues before it; the germline J gene fills it in. The chain recombines TRBV7-3 with TRBJ2-1; 9 bases fit TRBD2. The germline V gene has CDR1 SGHTA and CDR2 FQGTGA. Trimming at V came to 5 bases and at J to 8 bases, leaving 7 bases not matched to a gene. This CDR3 has 14 amino acids. The sequenced CDR3 bases are TGTGCCAGCAGCCCGAGTAGCGGGGGTGATGAG. This codes for CASSPSSGGDE. The whole CDR3 sequence is CASSPSSGGDEQFF.

Concerning this clone: The read stops 3 residues short of the end of the CDR3; the missing end is completed from the germline J gene. The V and J genes are TRBV5-1 and TRBJ2-7; TRBD1 matches 7 bases. Germline values: CDR1 SGHRS, CDR2 YFSETQ. V shed 2 bases, J shed 4 bases, and the junction held 3 bases outside the gene matches. CDR3 size: 13 residues. The CDR3 sequence: CASSLTRGYEQYF. The part of the CDR3 DNA that was read is TGCGCCAGCAGCTTAACCAGGGGGTACGAG.

To note about this clone: The read ends 3 residues shy of where the CDR3 ends; the end is completed using the germline J gene. The chain couples TRBV7-6 to TRBJ2-3; 12 bases agree with TRBD1. Germline V lookup: CDR1 SGHVS, CDR2 FNYEAQ. This CDR3 is built from 16 residues. CDR3 region: CASSLHGTGGVETQYF. CDR3 DNA, as far as it was read: TGTGCCAGCAGCTTACATGGGACAGGGGGCGTGGAGACG.

As concerns this clone: With the read ending 3 residues before the CDR3 end, the germline J gene is used to fill in that end. The identical CDR3 is also encoded by other nucleotide sequences in the sample. The chain combines TRBV19 with TRBJ1-3; D perhaps matches TRBD1 (5 bases). The germline gives CDR1 LNHDA, CDR2 SQIVND (reference sequence). The CDR3 length is 13 residues. Deletions cut 10 bases from V and 0 bases from J, with 10 bases between. The chain's CDR3 is CATRTTSGNTIYF. The sequenced CDR3 bases are TGTGCCACCCGGACAACCTCTGGAAACACC.

Regarding this clone: The read ends 3 residues early relative to the CDR3; the germline J gene fills the gap. This chain connects TRBV5-1 to TRBJ2-3; perhaps TRBD2 as D (6 bases). Germline lookup yields CDR1 SGHRS and CDR2 YFSETQ. The CDR3 covers 14 residues. V was trimmed by 7 bases and J by 1 base, leaving 13 bases between them. The part of the CDR3 DNA that was read is TGCGCCAGCGGCTACCAGCGGGGCACAGATACG. Amino acid sequence: CASGYQRGTDT. The CDR3, in full, reads CASGYQRGTDTQYF.

Comment on this clone: Read sequence stops 3 residues before the CDR3 end, and the germline J gene provides the missing end. The chain employs TRBV20-1 and TRBJ1-3; TRBD1 might be the D (5 bases). From germline, CDR1 is DFQATT and CDR2 SNEGSKA (reference sequence). This CDR3 has 15 amino acids. Trimming removed 3 bases at V and 2 bases at J, with 14 bases between. The CDR3 reads CSASPDSIPGNTIYF. The DNA read from the CDR3 is TGCAGTGCTAGCCCTGACAGCATACCTGGAAACACC.

As regards this clone: The read stops 3 residues short of the end of the CDR3; the missing end is completed from the germline J gene. The chain combines TRBV5-1 with TRBJ2-7, with a tentative D call TRBD1 (6 bases). The CDR3 loop spans 13 amino acids. V was clipped by 3 bases and J by 3 bases, with 10 bases between them. The germline gives CDR1 SGHRS, CDR2 YFSETQ. The DNA read from the CDR3 is TGCGCCAGCAGCTCCGACAGGTACTACGAG. Its translation is CASSSDRYYE. The full CDR3 is CASSSDRYYEQYF.

Points on this clone: The read ends 3 residues early relative to the CDR3; the germline J gene fills the gap. The chain has TRBV7-8 and TRBJ2-3; no firm D call. Germline CDR1 and CDR2: SGHVS and FQNEAQ. The CDR3 totals 14 residues. The DNA read from the CDR3 is TGTGCCAGCAGCTTAAAGCCTGCACGTTCCCCG. It codes for CASSLKPARSP. The full CDR3 is CASSLKPARSPQYF.

The sequenced part of the CDR3 DNA is TGTGCCAGCAGCTTAACTGGTTCG. As protein: CASSLTGS. The whole CDR3 protein is CASSLTGSQYF. V and J are TRBV7-2 and TRBJ2-3, with unresolved D. Read coverage stops 3 residues before the CDR3 terminus; the germline J gene supplies the remainder. The CDR3 spans 11 residues. CDR1 is SGHTA and CDR2 is FQGNSA in the germline V gene.

The DNA read from the CDR3 is TGTGCCTGGAGTAGAGAAGGCACCTCTGGGGCCAACGTA. Encoded protein: CAWSREGTSGANV. The CDR3 as a whole reads CAWSREGTSGANVLFF. The rearrangement links TRBV30 to TRBJ1-4; possible D gene TRBD1, 5 bases. The read is 3 residues too short to cover the CDR3 end, so that end is filled in from the germline J gene. Germline assignment: CDR1 GTSNPN and CDR2 SVGIG (reference sequence). This CDR3 has 16 amino acids.

A remark on this clone: The read stops 3 residues short of the end of the CDR3; the missing end is completed from the germline J gene. This chain connects TRBV19 to TRBJ1-5; D is undetermined. Looked up from germline, CDR1 is LNHDA and CDR2 is SQIVND (reference sequence). V was trimmed by 7 bases and J by 3 bases, leaving 19 bases between them. This CDR3 contains 16 residues. The part of the CDR3 DNA that was read is TGTGCCAGTAAACCGGAAGGAGACACCCCCAATCAGCCC. Its protein product is CASKPEGDTPNQP. The whole CDR3 protein reads CASKPEGDTPNQPQHF.

Note on this clone: Read coverage stops 3 residues before the CDR3 terminus; the germline J gene supplies the remainder. This chain uses TRBV5-1 with TRBJ2-5, with 11 nucleotides matching TRBD1. The CDR3 runs 14 residues. In germline, CDR1 is SGHRS, CDR2 YFSETQ. Unmatched junction bases numbered 4, after V lost 4 bases and J lost 5 bases. The CDR3 loop is CASSGQGAVETQYF. The part of the CDR3 DNA that was read is TGCGCCAGCAGCGGACAGGGGGCGGTGGAGACC.

On this clone: The observed sequence ends 3 residues before the CDR3 terminus, with the missing tail filled in from the germline J gene. V gene TRBV7-9 combines with J gene TRBJ2-1; 7 bases align to TRBD2. V was clipped by 5 bases and J by 8 bases; unmatched bases: 6. CDR3 length: 13 amino acids. Germline values: CDR1 SEHNR, CDR2 FQNEAQ (reference sequence). The part of the CDR3 DNA that was read is TGTGCCAGCAGCCCTCTAGCGGCTTATGAG. This encodes CASSPLAAYE. The entire CDR3 protein reads CASSPLAAYEQFF.

A note on this clone: The read is 3 residues too short to cover the CDR3 end, so that end is filled in from the germline J gene. V and J are TRBV5-1 and TRBJ2-3, with D hard to call. This CDR3 is built from 13 residues. CDR1 is SGHRS, CDR2 YFSETQ, per germline. V lost 2 bases and J 2 bases, leaving 6 bases between the germline ends. The CDR3 sequence: CASSFTATDTQYF. The part of the CDR3 DNA that was read is TGCGCCAGCAGCTTCACAGCCACAGATACG.

About this clone itself: The sequence runs out 3 residues before the end of the CDR3; the remainder is reconstructed from the germline J gene. The chain uses TRBV19 and TRBJ2-3; TRBD1 matches at 10 bases. Germline CDR1 reads LNHDA; CDR2 reads SQIVND (reference sequence). The CDR3 sequence is 13 residues long. The sequenced part of the CDR3 DNA is TGTGCCAGCACCGGGACAGGGGAAGAGACG. It yields the protein CASTGTGEET. The whole CDR3 sequence reads CASTGTGEETQYF.

On this clone: The read terminates 3 residues before the CDR3 end, so the remaining end is supplied by the germline J gene. This chain joins TRBV7-2 and TRBJ2-7, with D hard to call. The CDR3 runs 14 residues. Between the trimmed V and J ends, which lost 1 base and 0 bases, there was a span of 7 bases. The V gene's germline CDR1 is SGHTA and CDR2 FQGNSA. The DNA read from the CDR3 is TGTGCCAGCAGCTTAGGAGCCGGCTCCTACGAG. Translated: CASSLGAGSYE. The whole CDR3 reads CASSLGAGSYEQYF.

On this clone: From the germline J gene comes the end of the CDR3, since the read stops 3 residues before it. The chain links TRBV7-9 to TRBJ1-1; 7 nucleotides align to TRBD1. The germline V gene encodes CDR1 SEHNR and CDR2 FQNEAQ (reference sequence). The CDR3 consists of 15 residues. The J segment lost 1 base and the V segment lost 2 bases, leaving 4 bases of the junction unmatched. CDR3 protein: CASSLTGQQNTEAFF. The sequenced part of the CDR3 DNA is TGTGCCAGCAGCTTAACGGGACAGCAGAACACTGAA.

In regard to this clone: The junction shows a germline mismatch at one end, possibly a read error. The read falls 3 residues short of the CDR3 end, and the missing part is taken from the germline J gene. Other DNA sequences in this sample translate to the same CDR3. The chain links TRBV18 to TRBJ1-3; 9 bases are a match to TRBD1. The CDR3 runs 16 residues. Germline CDR1 and CDR2: KGHSH and LQKENI. Here the CDR3 reads CASSRGQGGSGNTIYF. The CDR3 bases that were read are TGTGCCAGCTCACGGGGACAGGGCGGCTCTGGAAACACA.

Concerning this clone: The read comes to an end 3 residues before the CDR3 does, leaving the germline J gene to fill in the end. The chain joins TRBV7-3 to TRBJ2-3; 14 positions match TRBD2. The germline CDR1 and CDR2 sequences are SGHTA and FQGTGA. This CDR3 has 17 residues. The DNA read from the CDR3 is TGTGCCAGCAGCGCCGGACTAGCGGGAGGTGGGCAAGAGACG. Residues: CASSAGLAGGGQET. The whole CDR3 reads CASSAGLAGGGQETQYF.

Comments on this clone: Coverage ceases 3 residues before the CDR3 finishes, and the germline J gene fills in the end. The rearrangement links TRBV18 to TRBJ2-3; 8 bases align to TRBD2. This CDR3 is 16 amino acids long. From germline, CDR1 is KGHSH and CDR2 LQKENI. V gave up 2 bases and J gave up 7 bases; unmatched junction bases: 11. The sequenced part of the CDR3 DNA is TGTGCCAGCTCACCAATCTCGGGGGGGTCCCCTCATACG. It is translated as CASSPISGGSPHT. The CDR3 in its entirety is CASSPISGGSPHTQYF.

The sequenced CDR3 bases are TGTGCCAGCAGTGAAGCAATCGGGTCTGAA. Its protein is CASSEAIGSE. The whole CDR3 reads CASSEAIGSEAFF. This chain joins TRBV2 and TRBJ1-1; no definite D call. The read ends 3 residues before the CDR3 terminus; that terminus is restored from the germline J gene. This CDR3 region has 13 residues. Trimming removed 0 bases from V and 6 bases from J, with 8 bases in between. Germline CDR1 SNHLY, CDR2 FYNNEI.

Concerning this clone itself: The read falls 3 residues short of the CDR3 end, and the missing part is taken from the germline J gene. The chain combines TRBV7-2 with TRBJ1-4; TRBD1 agrees at 8 bases. Germline CDR1 is SGHTA and CDR2 is FQGNSA. V lost 5 bases, J lost 6 bases, and 5 bases stayed unmatched. The length of the CDR3 is 14 residues. The DNA read from the CDR3 is TGTGCCAGCAGCCGATTACAGGGGGATGAAAAA. Translated: CASSRLQGDEK. The entire CDR3 protein is CASSRLQGDEKLFF.

With respect to this clone: Coverage ceases 3 residues before the CDR3 finishes, and the germline J gene fills in the end. The rearrangement links TRBV6-2 or TRBV6-3 to TRBJ2-3; D not certain. Germline V lookup: CDR1 MNHEY, CDR2 SVGEGT. The CDR3 extends over 14 amino acids. CDR3 loop: CASSLRNLAETQYF. CDR3 DNA (partial): TGTGCCAGCAGTTTACGAAACCTCGCGGAGACG.

Details on this clone: The read is 3 residues too short to cover the CDR3 end, so that end is filled in from the germline J gene. This rearrangement joins TRBV29-1 to TRBJ1-5; 7 bases are shared with TRBD1. With 6 bases clipped from V and 3 bases from J, the junction kept 5 bases outside the gene matches. This CDR3 is 13 amino acids long. Germline-derived CDR1 and CDR2 are SQVTM and ANQGSEA. Partial CDR3 DNA: TGCAGCGTCCGACAGGGTGCCAATCAGCCC. It is translated as CSVRQGANQP. The full CDR3 protein is CSVRQGANQPQHF.

In the case of this clone: The read ends 3 residues early relative to the CDR3; the germline J gene fills the gap. The V gene is TRBV30, the J gene TRBJ1-2; D might be TRBD1 (6 bases). Per germline, CDR1 GTSNPN and CDR2 SVGIG (reference sequence). The CDR3 spans 14 residues. The sequenced part of the CDR3 DNA is TGTGCCTGGGGACTAGCGGGGGGCTCAGATACC. Residues: CAWGLAGGSDT. The whole CDR3 protein reads CAWGLAGGSDTYTF.

As regards this clone: The read terminates 3 residues ahead of where the CDR3 ends, so the germline J gene completes it. The rearrangement uses TRBV7-3 and TRBJ1-2, with D tentatively TRBD1 (6 bases). There are 13 residues in the CDR3. The germline V gene has CDR1 SGHTA and CDR2 FQGTGA. The sequenced CDR3 bases are TGTGCCAGCAGCCCATCCTGGGGGCACGGC. Amino acids: CASSPSWGHG. The whole CDR3 sequence reads CASSPSWGHGYTF.

Of note for this clone: The read halts 3 residues ahead of the CDR3 end, with the missing end drawn from the germline J gene. V is TRBV5-1 and J is TRBJ2-2; 9 bases fit TRBD2. This CDR3 contains 16 residues. The V and J ends lost 0 bases and 4 bases, in that order; junction bases with no gene match: 4. CDR1 SGHRS and CDR2 YFSETQ come from the germline V gene. The DNA read from the CDR3 is TGCGCCAGCAGCTTGGGGGTAGCGGGAGTCACCGGGGAG. Protein: CASSLGVAGVTGE. The complete CDR3 protein is CASSLGVAGVTGELFF.

With regard to this clone: The read comes to an end 3 residues before the CDR3 does, leaving the germline J gene to fill in the end. The rearrangement links TRBV18 to TRBJ1-1, with 9 positions matching TRBD1. CDR1 KGHSH and CDR2 LQKENI come from the germline V gene. The CDR3 consists of 13 residues. The CDR3 loop reads CASSLQGAGEAFF. Incomplete CDR3 DNA: TGTGCCAGCTCACTACAGGGGGCCGGGGAA.